These 4 T cell receptor beta chains were all obtained from the same sample, sequenced in a study of Graves' ophthalmopathy and Graves' hyperthyroidism. The sequenced template was RNA, covering the TCR beta CDR3 region. An initial RT-PCR round employing HTBI primers preceded a second-round multiplex PCR. TCRdb re-called the multiplex PCR reads with MiXCR, one entry per CDR3 protein. The sample contains approximately 210,000 distinct CDR3 sequences, around 30% of which appear only once. The sample taken for sequencing was peripheral blood. These receptors all come from a man aged 45-65 years with Graves' ophthalmopathy.

Many counts were recorded for this clonotype. This chain uses TRBV12-3 or TRBV12-4 with TRBJ1-6, with D uncertain. V lost 2 bases and J lost 10, with 15 bases in between. The CDR3 sequence is 15 residues long. CDR3 amino acids: CASSLYSPSGSPLHF. Here the CDR3 DNA reads TGTGCCAGCAGTTTATATTCCCCCTCCGGCTCACCCCTCCACTTT.

Many counts were recorded for this clonotype. The V gene is TRBV12-5, the J gene TRBJ2-3; D unclear. The germline V gene encodes CDR1 LGHNT and CDR2 FRNRAP. V lost 6 bases and J lost 7, with 14 bases in between. The CDR3 covers 13 residues. In DNA form, the CDR3 reads TGTGCTAGTGGATTTCGGTCGAAAAATACGCAGTATTTT. Residues: CASGFRSKNTQYF.

The J gene is TRBJ2-7, the V gene TRBV11-2, with a weak D call TRBD2 (6 bases). V lost 4 bases, J lost 0 bases, and 16 bases lay in between. CDR3 length equals 16 residues. Germline V gene sequence: CDR1 SGHAT, CDR2 FQNNGV. The CDR3 bases are TGTGCCAGCAGCTACAGAGCGGGCGCCAGCTCCTACGAGCAGTACTTC. It is translated as CASSYRAGASSYEQYF.

This clonotype was recorded many times. This chain connects TRBV20-1 to TRBJ1-2; D gene unclear. V lost 5 bases and J lost 0, with 1 base in between. This CDR3 has 10 amino acids. CDR1 is DFQATT, CDR2 SNEGSKA, per germline (reference sequence). This CDR3 is CSAANYGYTF. In nucleotides, the CDR3 is TGCAGTGCTGCTAACTATGGCTACACCTTC.